Shown below are 23 T cell receptor beta chains from a single sample sequenced in a study of T-cell memory formation after mild COVID-19. MiXCR, applied by TCRdb to the 5' RACE reads, yields one record per CDR3 protein. Here the sample spans hundreds of thousands of distinct CDR3 sequences, 15% to 25% being singletons. Sequenced sample: PBMCs or a T cell subset sorted from them (not recorded which). The receptors derive from an adult woman who had mild COVID-19 (a few samples of this study predate the infection). Cell type and time point are not known.

This chain links TRBV27 with TRBJ2-7; D not resolved. This CDR3 contains 14 residues. V was cut by 5 bases and J by 2 bases, with 13 bases left in between. Per the germline V gene, CDR1 is MNHEY and CDR2 is SMNVEV (reference sequence). CDR3 DNA: TGTGCCAGCAGTACCCGTATACCCCCCTACGAGCAGTACTTC. Translating it yields CASSTRIPPYEQYF.

The V and J genes are TRBV10-3 and TRBJ2-6; D remains ambiguous. The germline V gene encodes CDR1 ENHRY and CDR2 SYGVKD. This CDR3 is built from 15 residues. Trimming took 3 bases from V and 1 from J, leaving 7 bases between them. CDR3 nucleotide sequence: TGTGCCATCAGTGATTCAGATTCTGGGGCCAACGTCCTGACTTTC. Translating it yields CAISDSDSGANVLTF.

This clonotype was detected only a few times. The chain links TRBV9 to TRBJ2-1; 7 nucleotides align to TRBD2. CDR3 length: 15 residues. Germline assignment: CDR1 SGDLS and CDR2 YYNGEE. The V gene end was trimmed by 3 bases and the J gene end by 5 bases; junction bases not matched to a gene: 8. This CDR3 is CASSATGGRDNEQFF. The DNA for the CDR3 is TGTGCCAGCAGCGCCACGGGGGGAAGGGACAATGAGCAGTTCTTC.

The chain couples TRBV20-1 to TRBJ2-4; no definite D call. This CDR3 region has 14 residues. Deletions cut 0 bases from V and 0 bases from J, with 6 bases between. In germline, CDR1 is DFQATT, CDR2 SNEGSKA (reference sequence). CDR3 nucleotide sequence: TGCAGTGCTAGAGATCCGAAAGCCAAAAACATTCAGTACTTC. Its translation is CSARDPKAKNIQYF.

This clonotype was observed a few times. V gene TRBV6-2 or TRBV6-3 combines with J gene TRBJ2-7; 11 bases fit TRBD2. The length of the CDR3 is 17 residues. Germline trimming cut 0 bases from V and 5 bases from J; bases unmatched to any gene: 9. The germline V gene encodes CDR1 MNHEY and CDR2 SVGEGT. The CDR3 DNA sequence: TGTGCCAGCAGTTACTCAGGCCGACTAGCGGGACCCCACGAGCAGTACTTC. Amino acid sequence: CASSYSGRLAGPHEQYF.

The chain carries TRBV12-3 or TRBV12-4 and TRBJ2-7; possibly TRBD1 for D (6 bases). CDR3 length equals 13 residues. The ends were cut back, 5 bases at V and 3 bases at J, with 11 bases in the middle. The chain's CDR3 is CASSIMTGYEQYF. The DNA for the CDR3 is TGTGCCAGCAGTATAATGACAGGCTACGAGCAGTACTTC.

The J gene is TRBJ2-3, the V gene TRBV6-1; TRBD1 might be the D (6 bases). Deletions cut 4 bases from V and 6 bases from J, with 14 bases between. The CDR3 is 14 amino acids. Germline V gene lookup returns CDR1 MNHNS and CDR2 SASEGT. CDR3 region: CASSVLGAWDTQYF. As DNA, the CDR3 is TGTGCCAGCAGTGTGCTGGGGGCATGGGATACGCAGTATTTT.

This clonotype came up once. V and J are TRBV28 and TRBJ2-7, with a tentative D call TRBD2 (5 bases). V dropped 8 bases and J dropped 2 bases, with 19 bases sitting between them. Germline V CDR1 and CDR2: MDHEN, SYDVKM. The CDR3 loop spans 15 amino acids. The CDR3 loop reads CASHGGLSETYEQYF. Here the CDR3 DNA reads TGTGCCAGCCACGGCGGACTTAGCGAAACCTACGAGCAGTACTTC.

The chain has TRBV20-1 and TRBJ2-2; possible D gene TRBD1, 5 bases. V was pared by 3 bases and J by 1 base, with 12 bases between. The CDR3 has 15 residues. CDR1 and CDR2 from the germline V gene are DFQATT and SNEGSKA (reference sequence). The CDR3 region is CSASRGSENTGELFF. Here the CDR3 DNA reads TGCAGTGCTAGTAGGGGCAGTGAGAACACCGGGGAGCTGTTTTTT.

This clonotype was counted between two and nine times. This chain joins TRBV15 and TRBJ2-7, with 9 bases aligning to TRBD1. The length of the CDR3 is 15 residues. V was pared by 0 bases and J by 9 bases, with 9 bases of the junction left unmatched. The germline gives CDR1 LNHNV, CDR2 YYDKDF (reference sequence). CDR3 protein: CATSRDRTGVIGQYF. The CDR3 nucleotides are TGTGCCACCAGCAGAGATAGGACAGGGGTAATTGGGCAGTACTTC.

The DNA for the CDR3 is TGTGCCAGCAGCCAATCCGGCTGGAGGGCCGTAAACATTCAGTACTTC. Translation: CASSQSGWRAVNIQYF. The chain recombines TRBV16 with TRBJ2-4, with a weak D call TRBD2 (6 bases). Trimming removed 0 bases at V and 6 bases at J, with 15 bases between. The CDR3 loop spans 16 amino acids. The V gene's germline CDR1 is KGHSY and CDR2 FQNENV.

The rearrangement uses TRBV19 and TRBJ2-4, with D tentatively TRBD2 (5 bases). The length of the CDR3 is 14 residues. The germline gives CDR1 LNHDA, CDR2 SQIVND (reference sequence). The V end lost 7 bases, the J end lost 6 bases, and 16 bases lay between the germline ends. DNA for the CDR3: TGTGCCAGTACCCAAGAACACGAGGGAAACATTCAGTACTTC. It translates to CASTQEHEGNIQYF.

This clonotype was counted between two and nine times. V and J are TRBV3-1 and TRBJ2-5; 8 positions agree with TRBD2. CDR1 and CDR2 from the germline V gene are LGHDT and YNNKEL (reference sequence). With 3 bases clipped from V and 4 bases from J, the junction kept 10 bases outside the gene matches. The CDR3 loop spans 16 amino acids. CDR3: CASSQRNSGISETQYF. The CDR3, as DNA: TGTGCCAGCAGCCAGAGGAATAGCGGGATCTCAGAGACCCAGTACTTC.

This clonotype has only a few counts. The chain links TRBV4-1 to TRBJ2-5, with TRBD1 matching 10 bases. Looked up from germline, CDR1 is MGHRA and CDR2 is YSYEKL. V shed 0 bases, J shed 5 bases, and the junction held 6 bases outside the gene matches. This CDR3 has 16 residues. The CDR3 here is CASSQERGGQGETQYF. The CDR3 nucleotides are TGCGCCAGCAGCCAAGAGCGCGGGGGACAGGGGGAGACCCAGTACTTC.

This clonotype was found a few times. The V call is TRBV6-6, the J call TRBJ1-6, with 7 bases matching TRBD1. Per the germline V gene, CDR1 is MNHNY and CDR2 is SVGAGI (reference sequence). V lost 5 bases to trimming and J lost 3 bases; unmatched junction nucleotides: 25. The CDR3 loop spans 22 amino acids. The CDR3 coding sequence is TGTGCCAGCAGTGTTCTCGCTGCCGGGACAGACGGTTTGGGTGGCTATAATTCACCCCTCCACTTT. Amino acids: CASSVLAAGTDGLGGYNSPLHF.

This chain connects TRBV7-2 to TRBJ1-6; D gene uncertain. Trimming stripped 4 bases from V and 8 bases from J, with 12 bases between. The CDR3 is 14 amino acids. Per germline, CDR1 SGHTA and CDR2 FQGNSA. CDR3 amino acids: CASSSGRLDSPLHF. The CDR3 DNA reads TGTGCCAGCAGCTCAGGAAGACTGGATTCACCCCTCCACTTT.

This clonotype has only a few counts. CDR3 loop: CASSLDPSYEQYF. The CDR3 region has the DNA TGTGCCAGCAGCTTAGATCCTTCCTACGAGCAGTACTTC. The gene calls are TRBV11-2 and TRBJ2-7; D gene uncertain. The CDR3 consists of 13 residues. Deletions cut 0 bases from V and 1 base from J, with 4 bases between. Germline assignment: CDR1 SGHAT and CDR2 FQNNGV.

The CDR3 sequence is CASSQVAGTATDTQYF. CDR3 sequence (DNA): TGCGCCAGCAGCCAAGTAGCTGGTACGGCGACAGATACGCAGTATTTT. J is TRBJ2-3 and V is TRBV4-1; D gene uncertain. Germline CDR1 MGHRA, CDR2 YSYEKL. The CDR3 sequence is 16 residues long. Trimming removed 1 base at V and 3 bases at J, with 14 bases between.

This rearrangement joins TRBV11-3 to TRBJ2-1; D call uncertain. The CDR3 length is 13 residues. Trimming pared 0 bases from V and 12 bases from J, leaving 12 bases between. From germline, CDR1 is SGHNT and CDR2 YENEEA. The CDR3 DNA sequence: TGTGCCAGCAGCTTAGATGAGGCCCCCAGGCAGTTCTTC. Translation: CASSLDEAPRQFF. The variable domain in full, with the rest retrieved from reference TRBV11-3 and TRBJ2-1, is EAGVVQSPRYKIIEKKQPVAFWCNPISGHNTLYWYLQNLGQGPELLIRYENEEAVDDSQLPKDRFSAERLKGVDSTLKIQPAELGDSAVYLCASSLDEAPRQFFGPGTRLTVL.

The chain has TRBV18 and TRBJ1-1; 8 positions match TRBD1. Germline V CDR1 and CDR2: KGHSH, LQKENI. The CDR3 contains 15 residues. V shed 3 bases and J 13 bases; nucleotides not matched to a gene: 16. CDR3 loop: CASSPQGQASPQDFF. The CDR3 DNA reads as TGTGCCAGCTCACCTCAGGGACAGGCTAGCCCTCAGGATTTCTTT.

CDR3 bases: TGTGCCAGCAGCCCCCGGGGTGGCTACACCTTC. It is translated as CASSPRGGYTF. The rearrangement joins TRBV7-2 to TRBJ1-2; D remains unclear. Trimming stripped 5 bases from V and 7 bases from J, with 8 bases between. The CDR3 sequence is 11 residues long. CDR1 is SGHTA, CDR2 FQGNSA, per germline.

This clonotype was seen a few times. This CDR3 reads CASSQERLGSAVGLRNEQFF. The CDR3 DNA sequence: TGTGCCAGCAGCCAAGAACGCCTTGGTTCTGCCGTGGGCCTGAGGAATGAGCAGTTCTTC. The genes are TRBV14 and TRBJ2-1, with D unclear. The CDR3 loop spans 20 amino acids. The germline V gene has CDR1 SGHDN and CDR2 FVKESK. V was pared by 0 bases and J by 7 bases, with 28 bases between. Filled out from reference TRBV14 and TRBJ2-1, the complete variable domain reads EAGVTQFPSHSVIEKGQTVTLRCDPISGHDNLYWYRRVMGKEIKFLLHFVKESKQDESGMPNNRFLAERTGGTYSTLKVQPAELEDSGVYFCASSQERLGSAVGLRNEQFFGPGTRLTVL.

This clonotype was seen more than once but under ten times. V usage is TRBV4-1 and J usage is TRBJ1-4, with D uncertain. Trimming left V 0 bases short and J 2 bases short, with 10 bases between. CDR3 length: 16 residues. Germline V gene sequence: CDR1 MGHRA, CDR2 YSYEKL. The CDR3 sequence: CASSQDYTVTNEKLFF. CDR3 coding DNA: TGCGCCAGCAGCCAAGATTACACGGTCACTAATGAAAAACTGTTTTTT.